This T cell receptor (beta chain) was profiled in a study of T and B cells in COVID-19 patients. Study-wide results and limits: Clonality of TRB repertoires was high in active COVID-19; recovery brought above-healthy diversity and richness. Early severe-case samples and blood from mildly ill patients during symptoms were in short supply.

Multiplex PCR with BIOMED2 TRB-A/B primer pools amplified TRB rearrangements. In TCRdb, the multiplex PCR reads were re-called with MiXCR into one record per CDR3 protein. The sample lists some 2,000 distinct CDR3 sequences; under 30% were seen once. Comments on this clonotype: Antigen unknown.

TRB was amplified from approximately 250-480 ng of blood genomic DNA. This sequence originates from a human donor with active COVID-19. The sample consisted of blood.

CDR3 in DNA: TGCAGTGCCTGGACGACGAAGCAGGATACGCAGTATTTT. This translates into CSAWTTKQDTQYF. J is TRBJ2-3 and V is TRBV20-1; D gene uncertain. V lost 6 bases and J lost 6, with 16 bases in between. This CDR3 comprises 13 residues. Germline V gives CDR1 DFQATT, CDR2 SNEGSKA (reference sequence).